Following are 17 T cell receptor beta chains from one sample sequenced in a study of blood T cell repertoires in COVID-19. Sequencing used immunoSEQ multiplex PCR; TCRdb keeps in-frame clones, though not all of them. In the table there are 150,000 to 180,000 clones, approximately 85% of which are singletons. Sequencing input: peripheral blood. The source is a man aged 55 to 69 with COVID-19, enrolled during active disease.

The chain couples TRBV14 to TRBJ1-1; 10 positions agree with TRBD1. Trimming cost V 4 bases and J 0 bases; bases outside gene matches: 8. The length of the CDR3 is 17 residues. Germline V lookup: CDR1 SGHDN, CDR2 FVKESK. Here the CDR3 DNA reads TGTGCCAGCAGCCCGGGACAGGGGAGATCATTGAACACTGAAGCTTTCTTT. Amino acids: CASSPGQGRSLNTEAFF.

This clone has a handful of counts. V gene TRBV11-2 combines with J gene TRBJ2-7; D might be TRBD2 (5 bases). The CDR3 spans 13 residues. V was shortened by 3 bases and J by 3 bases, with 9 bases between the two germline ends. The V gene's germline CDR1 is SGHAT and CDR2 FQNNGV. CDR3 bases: TGTGCCAGCAGCTTTACTAGGGACTACGAGCAGTACTTC. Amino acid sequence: CASSFTRDYEQYF.

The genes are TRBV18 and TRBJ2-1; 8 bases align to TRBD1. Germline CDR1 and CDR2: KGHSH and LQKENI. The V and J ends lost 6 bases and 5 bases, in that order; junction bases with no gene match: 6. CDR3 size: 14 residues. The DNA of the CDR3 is TGTGCCAGCTCCCAAGGGACAGGTGACAATGAGCAGTTCTTC. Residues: CASSQGTGDNEQFF.

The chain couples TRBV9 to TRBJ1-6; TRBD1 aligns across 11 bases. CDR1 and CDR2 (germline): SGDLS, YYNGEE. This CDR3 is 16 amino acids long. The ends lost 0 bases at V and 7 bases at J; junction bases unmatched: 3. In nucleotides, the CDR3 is TGTGCCAGCAGCGTAGGTGGGACAGGGGGAAATTCACCCCTCCACTTT. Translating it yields CASSVGGTGGNSPLHF.

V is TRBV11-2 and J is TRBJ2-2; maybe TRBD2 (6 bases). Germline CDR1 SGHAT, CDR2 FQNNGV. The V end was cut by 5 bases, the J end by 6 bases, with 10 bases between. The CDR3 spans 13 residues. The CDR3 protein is CASSPAGSGELFF. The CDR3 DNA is TGTGCCAGCAGCCCCGCGGGATCCGGGGAGCTGTTTTTT. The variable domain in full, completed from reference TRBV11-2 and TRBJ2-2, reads EAGVAQSPRYKIIEKRQSVAFWCNPISGHATLYWYQQILGQGPKLLIQFQNNGVVDDSQLPKDRFSAERLKGVDSTLKIQPAKLEDSAVYLCASSPAGSGELFFGEGSRLTVL.

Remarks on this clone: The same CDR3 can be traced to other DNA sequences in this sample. CDR3 loop: CASSLDRGLYEQYF. CDR3 in DNA: TGTGCCAGCAGCTTAGACAGGGGGCTCTACGAGCAGTACTTC. The V gene is TRBV7-2, the J gene TRBJ2-7, with 9 nucleotides matching TRBD1. The CDR3 is made up of 14 amino acids. CDR1 is SGHTA and CDR2 is FQGNSA in the germline V gene. V trimming: 1 base; J trimming: 3 bases; junction bases outside the gene matches: 1. The variable domain in full, completed from reference TRBV7-2 and TRBJ2-7, reads GAGVSQSPSNKVTEKGKDVELRCDPISGHTALYWYRQSLGQGLEFLIYFQGNSAPDKSGLPSDRFSAERTGGSVSTLTIQRTQQEDSAVYLCASSLDRGLYEQYFGPGTRLTVT.

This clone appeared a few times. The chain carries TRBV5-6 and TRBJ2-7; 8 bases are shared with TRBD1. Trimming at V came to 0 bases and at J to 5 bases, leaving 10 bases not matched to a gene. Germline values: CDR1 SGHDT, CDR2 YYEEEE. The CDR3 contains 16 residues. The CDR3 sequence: CASSLGFGQGLDEQYF. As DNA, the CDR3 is TGTGCCAGCAGCTTGGGATTCGGACAGGGCCTTGACGAGCAGTACTTC.

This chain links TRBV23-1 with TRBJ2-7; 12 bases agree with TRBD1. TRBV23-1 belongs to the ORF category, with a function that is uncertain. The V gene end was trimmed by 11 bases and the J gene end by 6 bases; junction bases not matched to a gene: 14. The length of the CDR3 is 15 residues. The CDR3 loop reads CAFCGGGQGASEQYF. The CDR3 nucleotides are TGCGCCTTTTGCGGCGGGGGACAGGGGGCGAGCGAGCAGTACTTC.

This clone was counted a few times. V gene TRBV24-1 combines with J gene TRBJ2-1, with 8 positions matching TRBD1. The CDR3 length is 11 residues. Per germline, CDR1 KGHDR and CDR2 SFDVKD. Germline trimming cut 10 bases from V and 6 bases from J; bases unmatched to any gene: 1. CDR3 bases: TGTGCCACTGGGACAGGCAATGAGCAGTTCTTC. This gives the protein CATGTGNEQFF.

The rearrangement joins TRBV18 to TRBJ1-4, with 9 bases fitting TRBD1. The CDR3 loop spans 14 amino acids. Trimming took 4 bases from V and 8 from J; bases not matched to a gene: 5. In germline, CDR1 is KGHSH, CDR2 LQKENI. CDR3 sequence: CASSLGQGREKLFF. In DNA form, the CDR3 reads TGTGCCAGCTCACTGGGACAGGGAAGAGAAAAACTGTTTTTT.

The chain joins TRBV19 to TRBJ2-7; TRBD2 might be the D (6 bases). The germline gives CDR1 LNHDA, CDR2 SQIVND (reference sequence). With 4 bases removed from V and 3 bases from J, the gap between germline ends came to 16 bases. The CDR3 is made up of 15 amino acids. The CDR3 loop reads CASSRGLQPVYEQYF. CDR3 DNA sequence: TGTGCCAGTAGTAGGGGACTCCAACCTGTCTACGAGCAGTACTTC.

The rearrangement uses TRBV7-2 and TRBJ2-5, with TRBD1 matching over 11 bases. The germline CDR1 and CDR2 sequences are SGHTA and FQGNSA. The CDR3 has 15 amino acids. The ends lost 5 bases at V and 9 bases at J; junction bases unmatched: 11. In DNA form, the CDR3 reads TGTGCCAGCAGCCCTGTCCCGGGACAGGGGGGGGCCCAGTACTTC. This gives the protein CASSPVPGQGGAQYF.

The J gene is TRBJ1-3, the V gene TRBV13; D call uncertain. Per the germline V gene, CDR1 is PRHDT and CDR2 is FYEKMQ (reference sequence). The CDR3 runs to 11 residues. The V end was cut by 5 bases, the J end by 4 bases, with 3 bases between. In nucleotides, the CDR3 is TGTGCCAGCAGCCGGGGAAACACCATATATTTT. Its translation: CASSRGNTIYF.

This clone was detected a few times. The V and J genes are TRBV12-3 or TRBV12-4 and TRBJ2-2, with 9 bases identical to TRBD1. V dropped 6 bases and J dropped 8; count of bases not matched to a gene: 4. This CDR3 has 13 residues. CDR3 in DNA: TGTGCCAGCAGGGGACAGGGACCGGGGGAGCTGTTTTTT. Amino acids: CASRGQGPGELFF.

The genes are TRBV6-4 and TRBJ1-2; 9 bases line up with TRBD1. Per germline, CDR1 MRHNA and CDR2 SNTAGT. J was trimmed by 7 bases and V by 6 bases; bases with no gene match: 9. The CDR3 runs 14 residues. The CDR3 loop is CASSPRDRALGYTF. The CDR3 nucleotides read TGTGCCAGCAGCCCAAGGGACAGGGCCCTTGGCTACACCTTC.

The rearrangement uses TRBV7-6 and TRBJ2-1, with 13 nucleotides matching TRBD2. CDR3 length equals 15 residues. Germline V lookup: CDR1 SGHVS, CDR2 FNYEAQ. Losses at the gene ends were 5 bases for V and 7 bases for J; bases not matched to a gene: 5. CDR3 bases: TGTGCCAGCAGCAAAGGGACTAGCGGGAAAAATGAGCAGTTCTTC. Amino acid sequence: CASSKGTSGKNEQFF.

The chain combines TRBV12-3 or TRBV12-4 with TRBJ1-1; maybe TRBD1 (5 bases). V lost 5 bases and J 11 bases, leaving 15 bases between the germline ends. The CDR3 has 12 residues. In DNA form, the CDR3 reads TGTGCCAGCAGTCAACGTTTAGGGGTGGCTTTCTTT. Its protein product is CASSQRLGVAFF.